This note documents a single TCR beta chain sequence. This clone was observed a handful of times. The target of this receptor is not known. No much larger clone exists at a distance of one base, and base qualities are not known. Within the sample, other DNA sequences also encode this same CDR3. This sample is part of a study of metastatic and nonmetastatic thyroid tumors (dated by TCRdb to about 2020). With respect to the entire study: Repertoires were compared across peripheral blood and tumor or nodule tissue samples from malignant and benign thyroid patients. Findings and caveats that apply to the study as a whole: In both blood and tumor samples, TCR beta diversity was reported to be significantly higher in malignant tumors than in benign nodules.

As encoded in the germline V gene, CDR1 is MNHNS while CDR2 is SASEGT. V is cut by 6 bases and J by 10 bases, and the space between the germline ends is 16 bases. From cysteine to phenylalanine, the CDR3 is 13 amino acids long. Here the CDR3 DNA is all that survives: 39 bases in frame from base 1. The library was obtained by PCR. The reads were generated on an Illumina HiSeq 4000. High-throughput sequencing was used to profile the TCR beta-chain CDR3 region of each patient. The authors processed their data as follows. The researchers built a classifier to tell apart papillary thyroid cancer patients with distant metastasis, based on CDR3 differences among clinicopathological groups. Repertoire diversity was assessed with the Shannon index, and tumor-blood repertoire similarity with the Morisita-Horn index. The raw public data were reprocessed by TCRdb itself: fastp quality trimming at Q25, MiXCR clonotype calling, in-frame beta chains only. Clone size and V and J calls follow TCRdb, not the original study. Here the sample has 32,000 or so clones; about a sixth occur a single time. Of the sample, 6.2% falls within the top ten clones.

None of the patients had been given any treatment before thyroid surgery. Using T-cell receptor beta sequencing, the researchers looked back retrospectively at clinical samples from patients, gathered between about 2012 and 2018. The chain couples TRBV6-1 to TRBJ2-1; the D region possibly corresponds to TRBD2 (5 bases align). Sequenced sample: blood. The receptor comes from a male donor with papillary thyroid cancer or a benign thyroid nodule (not recorded which). Some clones in this sample may be carry-over from other donors' samples. CDR3 loop: CASSPGLAVEQFF. The DNA sequence is TGTGCCAGCAGCCCGGGATTAGCAGTAGAGCAGTTCTTC.